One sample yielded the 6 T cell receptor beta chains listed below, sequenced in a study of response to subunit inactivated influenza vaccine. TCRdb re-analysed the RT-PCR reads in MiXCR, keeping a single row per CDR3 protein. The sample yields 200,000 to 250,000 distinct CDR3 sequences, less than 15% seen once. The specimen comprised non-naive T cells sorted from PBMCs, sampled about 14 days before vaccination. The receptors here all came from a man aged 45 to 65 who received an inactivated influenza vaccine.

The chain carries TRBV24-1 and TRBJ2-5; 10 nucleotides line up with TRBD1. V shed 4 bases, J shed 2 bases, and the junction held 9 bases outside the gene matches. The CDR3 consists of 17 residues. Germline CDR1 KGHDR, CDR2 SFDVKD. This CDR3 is CATSDPRQGALQETQYF. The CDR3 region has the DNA TGTGCCACCAGTGACCCCCGACAGGGGGCCCTACAAGAGACCCAGTACTTC.

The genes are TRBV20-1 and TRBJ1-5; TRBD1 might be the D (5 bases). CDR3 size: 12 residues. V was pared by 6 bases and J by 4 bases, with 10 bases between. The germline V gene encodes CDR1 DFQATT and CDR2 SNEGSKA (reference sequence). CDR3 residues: CSAGTVNQPQHF. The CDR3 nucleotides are TGCAGTGCAGGGACGGTGAATCAGCCCCAGCATTTT.

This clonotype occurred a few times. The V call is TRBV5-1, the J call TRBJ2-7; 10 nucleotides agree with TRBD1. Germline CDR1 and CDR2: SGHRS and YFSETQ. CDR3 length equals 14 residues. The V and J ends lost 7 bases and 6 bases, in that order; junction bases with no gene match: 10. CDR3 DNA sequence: TGCGCCAGCCAAACAGGACAGGGGGAATCCGAGCAGTACTTC. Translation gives CASQTGQGESEQYF.

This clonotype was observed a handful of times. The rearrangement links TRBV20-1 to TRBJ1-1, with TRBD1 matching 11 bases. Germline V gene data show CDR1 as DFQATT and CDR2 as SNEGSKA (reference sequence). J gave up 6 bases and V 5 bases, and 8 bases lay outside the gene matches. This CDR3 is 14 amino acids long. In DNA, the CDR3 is TGCAGTGCTGCGGGGGGACAGGGGGTGTCTGAAGCTTTCTTT. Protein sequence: CSAAGGQGVSEAFF.

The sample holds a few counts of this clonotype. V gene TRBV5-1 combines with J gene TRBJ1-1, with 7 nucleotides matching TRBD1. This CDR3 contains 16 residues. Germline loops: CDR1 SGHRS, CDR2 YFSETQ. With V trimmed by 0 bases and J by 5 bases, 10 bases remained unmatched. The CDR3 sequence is CASSLVQGTRGTEAFF. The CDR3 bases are TGCGCCAGCAGCTTGGTACAGGGGACGCGAGGTACTGAAGCTTTCTTT.

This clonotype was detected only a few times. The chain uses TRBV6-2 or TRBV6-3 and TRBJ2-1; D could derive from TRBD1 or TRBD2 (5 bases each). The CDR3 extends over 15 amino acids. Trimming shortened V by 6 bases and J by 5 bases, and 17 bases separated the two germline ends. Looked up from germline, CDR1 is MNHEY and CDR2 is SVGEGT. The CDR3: CASRRPGTENNEQFF. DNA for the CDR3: TGTGCCAGCAGACGTCCCGGGACGGAAAACAATGAGCAGTTCTTC.